This section outlines one T cell receptor (beta chain) sequence together with its context. The antigen is unknown. These data originate in a study of shared clonotypes between healthy human individuals. Overall study findings and caveats: All-four-donor shared clonotypes had higher generation probabilities than non-shared clonotypes did.

Data came from immunoSEQ multiplex PCR; TCRdb stores just in-frame clones and leaves some out. Of about 2 million clones listed, about 95% are singletons. V gave up 0 bases and J gave up 6 bases, with 10 bases separating them. Germline V CDR1 and CDR2: LGHNA, YNFKEQ. CDR3 length: 14 residues. Terminally differentiated effector memory CD45RA+ cells were left out of the naive CD8 fraction, which was CD45RO-negative and positively selected for CCR7. The receptor's source is a man between 18 and 29 years old in good health. V usage is TRBV4-2 and J usage is TRBJ2-3; D is unresolved. Input material: naive CD8+ T cells sorted from blood. The CDR3 sequence: CASSQDRSLDTQYF. CDR3 sequence (DNA): TGTGCCAGCAGCCAAGACAGGAGTTTGGATACGCAGTATTTT.